Included here is one TCR beta chain sequence, with context. Repertoires were generated with immunoSEQ multiplex PCR, while TCRdb's copy carries only in-frame clones and drops some. This sample has 250,000 to 300,000 clones; approximately 90% occur once, and the top ten carry 2% to 2.5%. The sample comes from a study of blood T cell repertoires in COVID-19. V was trimmed by 6 bases and J by 2 bases, leaving 11 bases between them. Per the germline V gene, CDR1 is SGHNT and CDR2 is YENEEA. The CDR3 covers 13 residues. The V and J genes are TRBV11-3 and TRBJ2-7; D may be TRBD2 (7 bases). Sequenced: PBMCs or T cells enriched from blood (not recorded which). The sequence was collected from a woman aged 60 to 75 in a cohort exposed to, infected with or recovered from COVID-19 (not recorded which). The CDR3 here is CASSPGGPYEQYF. In DNA form, the CDR3 reads TGTGCCAGCAGTCCCGGGGGGCCCTACGAGCAGTACTTC.